This T cell receptor beta chain came from a study of CD8 T cells in Susac syndrome. CDR1 is SQVTM, CDR2 ANQGSEA, per germline. This CDR3 contains 14 residues. Losses at the gene ends were 8 bases for V and 7 bases for J; bases not matched to a gene: 11. An input of roughly 0.5 to 1 ug of RNA was subjected to reverse transcription using random hexamers. Via MiXCR, TCRdb re-called the immunoSEQ multiplex PCR reads, giving one row per CDR3 protein. The sample has 150,000 to 200,000 distinct CDR3 sequences; roughly 95% are singletons. Sequences were obtained from CD4+ T cells from PBMCs. This clonotype was sampled from a human donor in good health. V is TRBV29-1 and J is TRBJ2-1, with TRBD2 identical over 10 bases. The CDR3 DNA follows: TGCAGCTTCGGCGGACTAGCGGTTTTAAATGAGCAGTTCTTC. This encodes CSFGGLAVLNEQFF.